Below, 11 T cell receptor beta chains from the same sample are listed, as sequenced in a study of blood T cell repertoires in COVID-19. Profiled with immunoSEQ multiplex PCR; TCRdb holds only in-frame clones, not every one. In the table there are about 290,000 clones, about 85% of which are singletons. The material sequenced was peripheral blood. The receptors shown here come from a woman aged 50 to 65 with active or convalescent COVID-19.

The chain combines TRBV18 with TRBJ2-1; 14 bases fit TRBD2. From germline, CDR1 is KGHSH and CDR2 LQKENI. V gave up 3 bases and J gave up 6 bases; unmatched junction bases: 1. CDR3 size: 15 residues. The CDR3 loop reads CASSPGLAGVNEQFF. In DNA form, the CDR3 reads TGTGCCAGCTCACCGGGACTAGCGGGAGTCAATGAGCAGTTCTTC.

The chain has TRBV19 and TRBJ2-3, with a weak D call TRBD2 (7 bases). Germline CDR1 reads LNHDA; CDR2 reads SQIVND (reference sequence). V dropped 6 bases and J dropped 0 bases, with 19 bases sitting between them. The CDR3 sequence is 17 residues long. CDR3 coding DNA: TGTGCCAGTAGCGGGGGGCGGCGGGATAGGAGCACAGATACGCAGTATTTT. This sequence encodes CASSGGRRDRSTDTQYF.

V is TRBV5-4 and J is TRBJ2-3; 10 bases line up with TRBD2. V trimming: 3 bases; J trimming: 1 base; junction bases outside the gene matches: 2. The CDR3 loop spans 15 amino acids. CDR1 and CDR2 (germline): SGHNT, YYREEE (reference sequence). The chain's CDR3 is CASSYGLAGTDTQYF. DNA of the CDR3: TGTGCCAGCAGCTACGGACTAGCGGGCACAGATACGCAGTATTTT. The whole variable domain, filled in from reference TRBV5-4 and TRBJ2-3, reads ETGVTQSPTHLIKTRGQQVTLRCSSQSGHNTVSWYQQALGQGPQFIFQYYREEENGRGNFPPRFSGLQFPNYSSELNVNALELDDSALYLCASSYGLAGTDTQYFGPGTRLTVL.

The V call is TRBV7-9, the J call TRBJ1-3, with TRBD1 identical over 9 bases. The CDR3 has 15 amino acids. Germline CDR1 SEHNR, CDR2 FQNEAQ (reference sequence). V dropped 4 bases and J dropped 4; count of bases not matched to a gene: 5. This CDR3 is CASSYGQGRGNTIYF. As DNA, the CDR3 is TGTGCCAGCAGCTACGGACAGGGGCGAGGAAACACCATATATTTT.

The rearrangement uses TRBV13 and TRBJ1-2, with 7 bases identical to TRBD1. This CDR3 region has 14 residues. Germline V gene data show CDR1 as PRHDT and CDR2 as FYEKMQ (reference sequence). The junction had 11 bases not matched to a gene; V was cut back by 5 bases and J by 8 bases. The CDR3 is CASSTETGARGYTF. The CDR3 nucleotides are TGTGCCAGCAGCACAGAAACAGGGGCCCGGGGCTACACCTTC.

This chain connects TRBV5-1 to TRBJ1-2; TRBD1 is a possible D gene (6 bases). CDR1 is SGHRS, CDR2 YFSETQ, per germline. The CDR3 contains 13 residues. With 4 bases removed from V and 6 bases from J, the gap between germline ends came to 13 bases. The DNA of the CDR3 is TGCGCCAGCAGCCGACAGGATCCAGATGGCTACACCTTC. The encoded protein is CASSRQDPDGYTF.

V usage is TRBV7-8 and J usage is TRBJ1-5; D is unclear. CDR1 is SGHVS and CDR2 is FQNEAQ in the germline V gene. There are 13 residues in the CDR3. Trimming removed 3 bases at V and 5 bases at J, with 8 bases between. CDR3 loop: CASSFSTDQPQHF. In nucleotides, the CDR3 is TGTGCCAGCAGCTTTTCAACTGATCAGCCCCAGCATTTT.

Notes on this clone: The DNA is left out, because the CDR3 cannot be placed on it with certainty; the CDR3 is given as TCRdb lists it. The chain recombines TRBV7-5 with TRBJ2-7; the DNA was not compared with TRBD2, the D call given in the table. TRBV7-5 is recorded as a pseudogene. The CDR3 is 23 residues long, ends included. CDR3 region: CVRSPAGTGDVAGGTLFTYEQYF.

This clone was observed a single time. The chain employs TRBV5-1 and TRBJ1-3, with 7 bases aligning to TRBD1. The junction had 5 bases not matched to a gene; V was cut back by 5 bases and J by 3 bases. The CDR3 loop spans 14 amino acids. The germline V gene encodes CDR1 SGHRS and CDR2 YFSETQ. CDR3 in DNA: TGCGCCAGCAGGCTTGACAGGGATGGAAACACCATATATTTT. It yields the protein CASRLDRDGNTIYF.

The chain links TRBV3-1 (or the pseudogene TRBV3-2) to TRBJ1-1; TRBD1 might be the D (5 bases). V was trimmed by 4 bases and J by 1 base, leaving 13 bases between them. The germline V gene has CDR1 LGHDT and CDR2 YNNKEL (reference sequence). This CDR3 is 15 amino acids long. The CDR3 nucleotides read TGTGCCAGCAGCCCGATGGGGCTTGGGAACACTGAAGCTTTCTTT. As protein: CASSPMGLGNTEAFF.

The chain couples TRBV5-4 to TRBJ2-7, with 7 bases aligning to TRBD2. CDR3 length: 14 amino acids. V was pared by 4 bases and J by 2 bases, with 6 bases of the junction left unmatched. Germline V gene data show CDR1 as SGHNT and CDR2 as YYREEE (reference sequence). The CDR3 loop reads CASSPRAGAYEQYF. In DNA form, the CDR3 reads TGTGCCAGCAGCCCGAGGGCGGGAGCCTACGAGCAGTACTTC.